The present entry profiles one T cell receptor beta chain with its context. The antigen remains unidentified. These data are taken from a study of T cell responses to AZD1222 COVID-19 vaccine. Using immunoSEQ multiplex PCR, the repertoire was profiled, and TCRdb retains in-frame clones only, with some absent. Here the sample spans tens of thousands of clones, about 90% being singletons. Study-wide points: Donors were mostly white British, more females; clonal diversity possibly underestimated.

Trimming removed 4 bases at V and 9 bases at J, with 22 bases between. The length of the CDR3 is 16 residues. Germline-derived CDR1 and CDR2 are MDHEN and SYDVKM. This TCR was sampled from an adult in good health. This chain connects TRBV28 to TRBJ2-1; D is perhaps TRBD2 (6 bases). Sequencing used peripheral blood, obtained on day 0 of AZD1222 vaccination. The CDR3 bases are TGTGCCAGCAGTTCCCACCGACTAGAATACGTGGTTGAGCAGTTCTTC. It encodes CASSSHRLEYVVEQFF.